The 28 T cell receptor beta chains given below trace back to one sample, sequenced in a study of blood T cell repertoires in COVID-19. Some clones are missing from TCRdb's copy, which holds only in-frame ones; the method was immunoSEQ multiplex PCR. The sample records almost 35,000 clones, roughly 88% being singletons. Sequencing was done on a sample of peripheral blood. All receptors derive from a man in his fifties or sixties with active COVID-19.

The V and J genes are TRBV28 and TRBJ2-6; D is ambiguous. Germline CDR1 MDHEN, CDR2 SYDVKM. V was pared by 5 bases and J by 1 base, with 12 bases between. The CDR3 length is 16 residues. As DNA, the CDR3 is TGTGCCAGCAGTCTCTCCCCCGGTTCTGGGGCCAACGTCCTGACTTTC. This translates into CASSLSPGSGANVLTF.

The chain uses TRBV27 and TRBJ2-7; a weak D match, TRBD2 (6 bases). CDR3 length: 17 amino acids. CDR1 MNHEY and CDR2 SMNVEV come from the germline V gene (reference sequence). Trimming left V 2 bases short and J 4 bases short, with 21 bases between. The CDR3 sequence: CASSLGLPLGGRYEQYF. The CDR3 DNA follows: TGTGCCAGCAGTTTAGGGCTACCCCTTGGAGGGCGGTACGAGCAGTACTTC.

The chain links TRBV5-1 to TRBJ2-7; 8 bases fit TRBD1. V lost 0 bases, J lost 4 bases, and 6 bases stayed unmatched. The germline gives CDR1 SGHRS, CDR2 YFSETQ. CDR3 length: 15 residues. CDR3 coding DNA: TGCGCCAGCAGCTTGGGGGCAGGGGGCTCTTACGAGCAGTACTTC. It codes for CASSLGAGGSYEQYF.

The chain uses TRBV7-8 and TRBJ2-5; D gene uncertain. V was pared by 5 bases and J by 3 bases, with 19 bases between. The length of the CDR3 is 16 residues. Germline assignment: CDR1 SGHVS and CDR2 FQNEAQ. CDR3 sequence reads: CASSISHDRREETQYF. DNA of the CDR3: TGTGCCAGCAGCATTTCGCACGATCGAAGAGAAGAGACCCAGTACTTC.

The chain joins TRBV28 to TRBJ2-2, with 11 bases aligning to TRBD2. V was clipped by 6 bases and J by 2 bases; unmatched bases: 5. Germline V gives CDR1 MDHEN, CDR2 SYDVKM. The CDR3 is 16 amino acids. CDR3 in amino acids: CASSSTSGSNTGELFF. The CDR3 DNA reads as TGTGCCAGCAGCTCCACTAGCGGGAGTAACACCGGGGAGCTGTTTTTT.

V gene TRBV28 combines with J gene TRBJ1-2, with D perhaps TRBD1 (6 bases). CDR3 length: 14 amino acids. From germline, CDR1 is MDHEN and CDR2 SYDVKM. Deletions cut 3 bases from V and 6 bases from J, with 14 bases between. CDR3 bases: TGTGCCAGCAGTTTCAGGGGTAACGCTCATGGCTACACCTTC. It is translated as CASSFRGNAHGYTF.

The chain couples TRBV11-2 to TRBJ1-1; 8 bases map to TRBD1. This CDR3 has 15 amino acids. CDR1 and CDR2 (germline): SGHAT, FQNNGV. V lost 5 bases and J lost 0; bases outside the gene matches: 5. DNA for the CDR3: TGTGCCAGCAGCCTACGGACAGGGCTGAACACTGAAGCTTTCTTT. Encoded protein: CASSLRTGLNTEAFF.

This sequence joins TRBV19 and TRBJ1-2, with 9 nucleotides matching TRBD1. The CDR3 sequence is 15 residues long. The germline V gene encodes CDR1 LNHDA and CDR2 SQIVND (reference sequence). Trimming cost V 5 bases and J 8 bases; bases outside gene matches: 12. The CDR3 reads CASSPKPGQGRGYTF. CDR3 nucleotides: TGTGCCAGTAGTCCCAAACCGGGACAGGGTAGAGGCTACACCTTC.

In its sample, this clone was seen a few times. The chain uses TRBV19 and TRBJ2-7; 9 bases map to TRBD1. Germline loops: CDR1 LNHDA, CDR2 SQIVND (reference sequence). With V trimmed by 6 bases and J by 3 bases, 9 bases remained unmatched. The CDR3 is 15 residues long. CDR3 sequence reads: CASRSGTGMSYEQYF. The CDR3, as DNA: TGTGCCAGTAGGTCCGGGACAGGGATGAGCTACGAGCAGTACTTC.

The chain links TRBV4-2 to TRBJ2-7, with TRBD2 identical over 10 bases. The germline gives CDR1 LGHNA, CDR2 YNFKEQ. Unmatched junction bases numbered 2, after V lost 0 bases and J lost 3 bases. The CDR3 has 15 residues. The CDR3 DNA reads TGTGCCAGCAGCCAAGAGCCTAGCGGGAGCTACGAGCAGTACTTC. Its translation: CASSQEPSGSYEQYF.

V and J are TRBV11-3 and TRBJ1-1; 7 positions match TRBD1. The CDR3 consists of 14 residues. Germline V gene lookup returns CDR1 SGHNT and CDR2 YENEEA. V gave up 5 bases and J gave up 0 bases; unmatched junction bases: 3. The CDR3 loop reads CASSPTGMNTEAFF. The CDR3 coding sequence is TGTGCCAGCAGCCCGACAGGGATGAACACTGAAGCTTTCTTT.

The chain links TRBV18 to TRBJ2-7; tentative D call: TRBD1 (6 bases). This CDR3 has 14 residues. Trimming pared 6 bases from V and 7 bases from J, leaving 19 bases between. CDR1 is KGHSH and CDR2 is LQKENI in the germline V gene. The CDR3 coding sequence is TGTGCCAGCTCGACAAGCGGACAGTATTTGGAGCAGTACTTC. Amino acids: CASSTSGQYLEQYF.

This CDR3 is CATKRVSGELFF. CDR3 nucleotides: TGTGCCACCAAGCGGGTATCCGGGGAGCTGTTTTTT. J is TRBJ2-2 and V is TRBV24-1; possible D gene TRBD2, 6 bases. V shed 8 bases and J shed 6 bases, with 9 bases lying between them. CDR3 size: 12 residues. Germline V lookup: CDR1 KGHDR, CDR2 SFDVKD.

This chain uses TRBV4-1 with TRBJ2-1; TRBD2 agrees at 7 bases. The CDR3 sequence is 14 residues long. The V segment lost 6 bases and the J segment 6 bases; nucleotides outside the gene matches: 8. In germline, CDR1 is MGHRA, CDR2 YSYEKL. The CDR3 DNA reads TGCGCCAGCAGTGTGGGGGGGGAGATCAATGAGCAGTTCTTC. This encodes CASSVGGEINEQFF.

The CDR3 reads CASGPQKTSTDTQYF. Here the CDR3 DNA reads TGTGCCAGCGGTCCTCAAAAGACTAGCACAGATACGCAGTATTTT. V is TRBV27 and J is TRBJ2-3; D uncertain. The CDR3 has 15 residues. V lost 8 bases to trimming and J lost 0 bases, with 15 bases between them. Germline V gene data show CDR1 as MNHEY and CDR2 as SMNVEV (reference sequence).

The rearrangement joins TRBV19 to TRBJ2-3; 7 bases map to TRBD1. CDR3 length: 17 residues. The germline CDR1 and CDR2 sequences are LNHDA and SQIVND (reference sequence). V lost 7 bases and J lost 0; bases outside the gene matches: 13. Here the CDR3 DNA reads TGTGCCAGTAAGCGGACAGGCCCTCCGTCTAGCACAGATACGCAGTATTTT. Translated: CASKRTGPPSSTDTQYF.

This clone has a handful of counts. V usage is TRBV16 and J usage is TRBJ1-2, with D maybe TRBD1 (6 bases). Germline CDR1 and CDR2: KGHSY and FQNENV. The CDR3 contains 13 residues. Trimming pared 4 bases from V and 6 bases from J, leaving 12 bases between. CDR3 sequence reads: CASSPTNRDGYTF. The CDR3 DNA reads as TGTGCCAGCAGCCCCACCAACAGGGATGGCTACACCTTC.

The gene calls are TRBV19 and TRBJ1-1; 7 bases match TRBD1. Germline loops: CDR1 LNHDA, CDR2 SQIVND (reference sequence). With 7 bases clipped from V and 4 bases from J, the junction kept 9 bases outside the gene matches. The CDR3 spans 14 residues. CDR3 DNA sequence: TGTGCCAGTACTAGCCGACAGGGTGGCACTGAAGCTTTCTTT. This codes for CASTSRQGGTEAFF. Full variable domain (missing parts from reference TRBV19 and TRBJ1-1): DGGITQSPKYLFRKEGQNVTLSCEQNLNHDAMYWYRQDPGQGLRLIYYSQIVNDFQKGDIAEGYSVSREKKESFPLTVTSAQKNPTAFYLCASTSRQGGTEAFFGQGTRLTVV.

The chain has TRBV4-2 and TRBJ2-3; 9 nucleotides agree with TRBD2. This CDR3 has 16 amino acids. Per the germline V gene, CDR1 is LGHNA and CDR2 is YNFKEQ. V was pared by 0 bases and J by 1 base, with 2 bases of the junction left unmatched. CDR3 sequence reads: CASSQEWTSGTDTQYF. CDR3 DNA sequence: TGTGCCAGCAGCCAAGAGTGGACTAGCGGCACAGATACGCAGTATTTT.

The V call is TRBV7-9, the J call TRBJ2-3, with a possible D match to TRBD2 (6 bases). CDR3 length: 15 residues. CDR1 is SEHNR and CDR2 is FQNEAQ in the germline V gene (reference sequence). V lost 3 bases and J 4 bases, leaving 14 bases between the germline ends. As DNA, the CDR3 is TGTGCCAGCAGCTTGGGTGGGAGGTTTGCAGATACGCAGTATTTT. It specifies CASSLGGRFADTQYF.

The CDR3 sequence is CASSLPQVLAQETQYF. For the CDR3, the DNA is TGCGCCAGCAGCCTACCACAGGTTCTAGCGCAGGAGACCCAGTACTTC. The chain employs TRBV4-1 and TRBJ2-5; D may be TRBD2 (6 bases). Between the trimmed V and J ends, which lost 4 bases and 5 bases, there was a span of 20 bases. In germline, CDR1 is MGHRA, CDR2 YSYEKL. This CDR3 is 16 amino acids long.

The rearrangement uses TRBV28 and TRBJ2-7, with 8 bases that match TRBD1. V was pared by 8 bases and J by 4 bases, with 13 bases of the junction left unmatched. The CDR3 contains 15 residues. Germline values: CDR1 MDHEN, CDR2 SYDVKM. CDR3: CASGRDRGTLYEQYF. For the CDR3, the DNA is TGTGCCAGCGGCCGAGACAGGGGAACACTTTACGAGCAGTACTTC.

V gene TRBV5-1 combines with J gene TRBJ2-1, with 13 bases that match TRBD2. V lost 4 bases to trimming and J lost 5 bases; unmatched junction nucleotides: 3. Germline values: CDR1 SGHRS, CDR2 YFSETQ. The CDR3 is made up of 15 amino acids. The CDR3 DNA follows: TGCGCCAGCAGCCCGGGACTAGCGGGAAACAATGAGCAGTTCTTC. Its translation: CASSPGLAGNNEQFF.

As DNA, the CDR3 is TGTGCCAGCTCATCGAGAAACTCTGGGGCCAACGTCCTGACTTTC. Translation gives CASSSRNSGANVLTF. V is TRBV18 and J is TRBJ2-6, with D unresolved. Germline V CDR1 and CDR2: KGHSH, LQKENI. Trimming took off 5 bases at V and 0 bases at J, with 8 bases between the two ends. The CDR3 spans 15 residues.

The chain uses TRBV28 and TRBJ2-7; 8 nucleotides match TRBD1. The CDR3 has 14 amino acids. The germline gives CDR1 MDHEN, CDR2 SYDVKM. The V segment lost 5 bases and the J segment 1 base; nucleotides outside the gene matches: 4. The CDR3 nucleotides read TGTGCCAGCAGTATTACAGGGGGGTCCTACGAGCAGTACTTC. It codes for CASSITGGSYEQYF.

This clone was seen more than once but under ten times. V gene TRBV14 combines with J gene TRBJ2-5; perhaps TRBD2 as D (6 bases). The length of the CDR3 is 15 residues. V lost 4 bases and J lost 5, with 17 bases in between. Germline CDR1 is SGHDN and CDR2 is FVKESK. In DNA form, the CDR3 reads TGTGCCAGCAGCCCCCAACGCGGGATAGTTGAGACCCAGTACTTC. Translated: CASSPQRGIVETQYF.

The CDR3 bases are TGTGCCAGCAGCCCGTTAACCGGGACTAGCGGGAGGGCCAAAGAGACCCAGTACTTC. It encodes CASSPLTGTSGRAKETQYF. The J gene is TRBJ2-5, the V gene TRBV7-2, with 16 positions matching TRBD2. V gave up 5 bases and J gave up 3 bases; unmatched junction bases: 12. Germline V gives CDR1 SGHTA, CDR2 FQGNSA. CDR3 length: 19 amino acids. Looking up the rest from reference TRBV7-2 and TRBJ2-5 gives the full variable domain: GAGVSQSPSNKVTEKGKDVELRCDPISGHTALYWYRQSLGQGLEFLIYFQGNSAPDKSGLPSDRFSAERTGGSVSTLTIQRTQQEDSAVYLCASSPLTGTSGRAKETQYFGPGTRLLVL.

CDR3 sequence reads: CASSLNPVQANEKLFF. The CDR3 region has the DNA TGTGCCAGCAGCTTAAATCCTGTACAGGCTAATGAAAAACTGTTTTTT. The chain couples TRBV7-9 to TRBJ1-4, with D perhaps matching TRBD1 (5 bases). Germline V gene sequence: CDR1 SEHNR, CDR2 FQNEAQ (reference sequence). The CDR3 runs to 16 residues. Trimming left V 2 bases short and J 3 bases short, with 13 bases between.